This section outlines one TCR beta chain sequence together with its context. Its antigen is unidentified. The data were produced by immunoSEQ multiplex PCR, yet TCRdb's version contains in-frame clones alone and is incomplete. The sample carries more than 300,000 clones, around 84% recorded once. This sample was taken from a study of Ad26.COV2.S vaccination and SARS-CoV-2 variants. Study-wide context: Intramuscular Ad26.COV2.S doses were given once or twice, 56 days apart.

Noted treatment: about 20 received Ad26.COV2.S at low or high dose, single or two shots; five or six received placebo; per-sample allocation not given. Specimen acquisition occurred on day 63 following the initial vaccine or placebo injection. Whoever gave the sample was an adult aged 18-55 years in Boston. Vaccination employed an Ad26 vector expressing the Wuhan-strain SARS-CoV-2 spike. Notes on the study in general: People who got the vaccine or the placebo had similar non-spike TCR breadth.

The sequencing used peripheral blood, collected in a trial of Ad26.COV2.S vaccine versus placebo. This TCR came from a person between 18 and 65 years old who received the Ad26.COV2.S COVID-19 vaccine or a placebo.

The CDR3 reads CASLGGRGETQYF. CDR3 coding DNA: TGTGCCAGCCTGGGGGGCCGGGGCGAGACCCAGTACTTC. The chain links TRBV2 to TRBJ2-5; D is perhaps TRBD1 or TRBD2 (6 bases each). Between the trimmed V and J ends, which lost 8 bases and 5 bases, there was a span of 15 bases. CDR1 and CDR2 from the germline V gene are SNHLY and FYNNEI. CDR3 length: 13 amino acids.